Below are 26 T cell receptor beta chains sequenced from a single sample in a study of lymphopenia after photon versus proton radiotherapy. Method: immunoSEQ multiplex PCR; TCRdb's copy keeps in-frame clones and lacks some. This sample has 15,000 or so clones, with around 85% found just once. Sequencing was performed on peripheral blood, taken from a patient treated with proton-based radiotherapy. These receptors were obtained from an older woman with cholangiocarcinoma. Some clones in this sample may be carry-over from other donors' samples.

The chain carries TRBV2 and TRBJ2-4, with 7 bases that match TRBD2. The CDR3 consists of 18 residues. Germline assignment: CDR1 SNHLY and CDR2 FYNNEI. V was clipped by 4 bases and J by 1 base; unmatched bases: 13. This chain's CDR3 is CASSVEWGGEEAKNIQYF. The CDR3 DNA is TGTGCCAGCAGTGTGGAATGGGGGGGTGAGGAGGCCAAAAACATTCAGTACTTC.

Here the CDR3 reads CASGPGIDQETQYF. CDR3 in DNA: TGTGCTAGTGGTCCCGGCATAGACCAAGAGACCCAGTACTTC. The V call is TRBV12-5, the J call TRBJ2-5, with D unresolved. In germline, CDR1 is LGHNT, CDR2 FRNRAP. Trimming took off 5 bases at V and 0 bases at J, with 10 bases between the two ends. The CDR3 totals 14 residues.

This clone showed up just once. CDR3 in DNA: TGTGCCAGCAGCCCTTCCTATTGGCTCAGCTCCTACAATGAGCAGTTCTTC. Amino acid sequence: CASSPSYWLSSYNEQFF. The chain has TRBV11-2 and TRBJ2-1, with D unresolved. CDR1 and CDR2 (germline): SGHAT, FQNNGV. This CDR3 has 17 residues. Trimming removed 5 bases at V and 0 bases at J, with 17 bases between.

The CDR3 sequence: CASAVRRGNEQFF. In DNA form, the CDR3 reads TGTGCCAGCGCAGTCCGAAGGGGGAATGAGCAGTTCTTC. The rearrangement uses TRBV6-1 and TRBJ2-1; weak D call: TRBD1 (6 bases). V lost 8 bases to trimming and J lost 7 bases, with 15 bases between them. The CDR3 contains 13 residues. Germline V CDR1 and CDR2: MNHNS, SASEGT.

The genes are TRBV30 and TRBJ2-3, with D possibly being TRBD2 (5 bases). The CDR3 is 15 amino acids. Germline assignment: CDR1 GTSNPN and CDR2 SVGIG (reference sequence). Between the trimmed V and J ends, which lost 3 bases and 2 bases, there was a span of 15 bases. CDR3 in DNA: TGTGCCTGGAGACCATTGGCGGAGGTCACAGATACGCAGTATTTT. It is translated as CAWRPLAEVTDTQYF.

This clone was picked up one time. The chain uses TRBV2 and TRBJ1-5; the match to TRBD1 covers 8 bases. Trimming took 3 bases from V and 15 from J; bases not matched to a gene: 10. The CDR3 has 13 amino acids. Germline V gene sequence: CDR1 SNHLY, CDR2 FYNNEI. The CDR3 region has the DNA TGTGCCAGCAGTGACCAATCCAGGGGGCGAGGGCATTTT. Amino acids: CASSDQSRGRGHF.

The chain combines TRBV2 with TRBJ1-2; D gene uncertain. Germline assignment: CDR1 SNHLY and CDR2 FYNNEI. V shed 6 bases and J shed 2 bases, with 7 bases lying between them. The CDR3 length is 12 residues. The CDR3 region has the DNA TGTGCCAGCAGGGATGACAACTATGGCTACACCTTC. This sequence encodes CASRDDNYGYTF.

This clone was recorded once. This sequence joins TRBV18 and TRBJ2-1; 10 bases are shared with TRBD1. CDR1 is KGHSH, CDR2 LQKENI, per germline. This CDR3 is built from 16 residues. With V trimmed by 3 bases and J by 6 bases, 8 bases remained unmatched. The CDR3 protein is CASSPPGQGIGNEQFF. DNA for the CDR3: TGTGCCAGCTCACCCCCGGGACAGGGGATAGGCAATGAGCAGTTCTTC.

This clone was seen once. The chain has TRBV29-1 and TRBJ1-3; D is unresolved. The CDR3 covers 12 residues. V was shortened by 4 bases and J by 2 bases, with 6 bases between the two germline ends. CDR1 and CDR2 from the germline V gene are SQVTM and ANQGSEA. As DNA, the CDR3 is TGCAGCGTTGGATCCCCTGGAAACACCATATATTTT. Translated, it gives CSVGSPGNTIYF.

A word on this clone: Other DNA variants within this sample encode the same CDR3. The V and J genes are TRBV18 and TRBJ2-7; D is undetermined. Trimming removed 0 bases at V and 0 bases at J, with 6 bases between. This CDR3 is built from 14 residues. CDR1 and CDR2 from the germline V gene are KGHSH and LQKENI. The DNA for the CDR3 is TGTGCCAGCTCACCACCAGGGAACTCCTACGAGCAGTACTTC. Translated, it gives CASSPPGNSYEQYF.

The sample holds one count of this clone. This chain connects TRBV19 to TRBJ2-7; TRBD1 aligns across 10 bases. Germline V gene sequence: CDR1 LNHDA, CDR2 SQIVND (reference sequence). V was pared by 4 bases and J by 2 bases, with 8 bases of the junction left unmatched. The CDR3 length is 16 residues. The CDR3 loop reads CASSTAGTGEPYEQYF. In DNA, the CDR3 is TGTGCCAGTAGTACCGCCGGGACAGGGGAACCCTACGAGCAGTACTTC. Looking up the rest from reference TRBV19 and TRBJ2-7 gives the full variable domain: DGGITQSPKYLFRKEGQNVTLSCEQNLNHDAMYWYRQDPGQGLRLIYYSQIVNDFQKGDIAEGYSVSREKKESFPLTVTSAQKNPTAFYLCASSTAGTGEPYEQYFGPGTRLTVT.

The chain carries TRBV6-6 and TRBJ2-3; D is ambiguous. V gave up 6 bases and J gave up 9 bases, with 13 bases separating them. Germline loops: CDR1 MNHNY, CDR2 SVGAGI (reference sequence). CDR3 length equals 12 residues. This chain's CDR3 is CASSPNSRTQYF. CDR3 nucleotide sequence: TGTGCCAGCAGCCCCAATTCTAGAACGCAGTATTTT.

V and J are TRBV23-1 and TRBJ1-1; D remains ambiguous. TRBV23-1 is sorted into the ORF group, with uncertain function. The CDR3 is made up of 15 amino acids. V lost 1 base, J lost 5 bases, and 14 bases lay in between. CDR3 sequence reads: CASSQLRRRRTEAFF. The DNA for the CDR3 is TGCGCCAGCAGTCAATTGAGAAGACGCAGGACTGAAGCTTTCTTT.

The gene calls are TRBV5-1 and TRBJ1-2; D is unresolved. From germline, CDR1 is SGHRS and CDR2 YFSETQ. This CDR3 has 13 residues. V was trimmed by 0 bases and J by 4 bases, leaving 7 bases between them. The CDR3, as DNA: TGCGCCAGCAGCTTGGCGGGCAGCTATGGCTACACCTTC. Amino acid sequence: CASSLAGSYGYTF.

The chain couples TRBV9 to TRBJ1-1, with a possible D match to TRBD1 (5 bases). V shed 2 bases and J shed 1 base, with 9 bases lying between them. Germline loops: CDR1 SGDLS, CDR2 YYNGEE. This CDR3 has 14 residues. The CDR3 loop reads CASSVDTRNTEAFF. The CDR3 DNA reads TGTGCCAGCAGCGTGGACACTCGGAACACTGAAGCTTTCTTT.

The CDR3 nucleotides read TGTGCCAGCACGCTCGGCAGGGAAGTTGATGAAAAACTGTTTTTT. Translation gives CASTLGREVDEKLFF. The gene calls are TRBV7-9 and TRBJ1-4; D perhaps matches TRBD1 (5 bases). Looked up from germline, CDR1 is SEHNR and CDR2 is FQNEAQ (reference sequence). This CDR3 is 15 amino acids long. Trimming shortened V by 7 bases and J by 6 bases, and 18 bases separated the two germline ends.

V is TRBV7-2 and J is TRBJ2-1; no clear D gene. Per germline, CDR1 SGHTA and CDR2 FQGNSA. V was trimmed by 1 base and J by 6 bases, leaving 10 bases between them. The CDR3 sequence is 14 residues long. The CDR3 sequence: CASSLGGTSNEQFF. In nucleotides, the CDR3 is TGTGCCAGCAGCTTAGGGGGTACCTCCAATGAGCAGTTCTTC. The variable domain in full, with the rest retrieved from reference TRBV7-2 and TRBJ2-1, is GAGVSQSPSNKVTEKGKDVELRCDPISGHTALYWYRQSLGQGLEFLIYFQGNSAPDKSGLPSDRFSAERTGGSVSTLTIQRTQQEDSAVYLCASSLGGTSNEQFFGPGTRLTVL.

This sequence joins TRBV5-1 and TRBJ2-7; 8 bases agree with TRBD1. Losses at the gene ends were 4 bases for V and 6 bases for J; bases not matched to a gene: 3. The germline CDR1 and CDR2 sequences are SGHRS and YFSETQ. The CDR3 runs 12 residues. The CDR3 here is CASSQDRVEQYF. In DNA, the CDR3 is TGCGCCAGCAGCCAGGACAGGGTCGAGCAGTACTTC.

The chain joins TRBV25-1 to TRBJ2-5; D not resolved. Per germline, CDR1 MGHDK and CDR2 SYGVNS. V was trimmed by 6 bases and J by 5 bases, leaving 10 bases between them. The CDR3 runs 12 residues. CDR3 region: CASSPLGETQYF. The CDR3 bases are TGTGCCAGCAGCCCCCTCGGGGAGACCCAGTACTTC.

V is TRBV25-1 and J is TRBJ2-7, with 14 bases matching TRBD2. The germline CDR1 and CDR2 sequences are MGHDK and SYGVNS. The CDR3 totals 14 residues. V shed 6 bases and J 4 bases; nucleotides not matched to a gene: 2. CDR3 sequence: CASRGTSGSYEQYF. The CDR3 DNA sequence: TGTGCCAGCAGGGGGACTAGCGGGAGTTACGAGCAGTACTTC.

The chain uses TRBV27 and TRBJ2-6; D might be TRBD2 (7 bases). CDR1 and CDR2 from the germline V gene are MNHEY and SMNVEV (reference sequence). The CDR3 is 16 amino acids. The germline V and J ends were trimmed by 6 bases and 5 bases, with 17 bases remaining between them. The CDR3 sequence is CASSLRGGAWANVLTF. The CDR3 DNA reads TGTGCCAGCAGCCTCCGAGGGGGGGCCTGGGCCAACGTCCTGACTTTC.

The rearrangement uses TRBV2 and TRBJ1-5; no firm D call. The CDR3 totals 15 residues. The V end was cut by 1 base, the J end by 1 base, with 8 bases between. Germline CDR1 reads SNHLY; CDR2 reads FYNNEI. CDR3 in amino acids: CASSEEHLSNQPQHF. CDR3 sequence (DNA): TGTGCCAGCAGTGAAGAACACCTAAGCAATCAGCCCCAGCATTTT.

Notes on this clone: Different DNA sequences within this sample yield the same CDR3. The chain has TRBV2 and TRBJ2-3; D is ambiguous. V was cut by 2 bases and J by 4 bases, with 13 bases left in between. CDR1 is SNHLY, CDR2 FYNNEI, per germline. This CDR3 region has 15 residues. The CDR3: CASSERGRGADTQYF. Here the CDR3 DNA reads TGTGCCAGCAGTGAACGAGGACGAGGCGCAGATACGCAGTATTTT. Based on the CDR3 plus reference TRBV2 and TRBJ2-3, the full variable domain is EPEVTQTPSHQVTQMGQEVILRCVPISNHLYFYWYRQILGQKVEFLVSFYNNEISEKSEIFDDQFSVERPDGSNFTLKIRSTKLEDSAMYFCASSERGRGADTQYFGPGTRLTVL.

The DNA of the CDR3 is TGTGCCAGCTCACCACGACAGGGGCTGGATGGAAACACCATATATTTT. Translation: CASSPRQGLDGNTIYF. J is TRBJ1-3 and V is TRBV18; 8 nucleotides match TRBD1. Unmatched junction bases numbered 5, after V lost 1 base and J lost 3 bases. CDR3 length: 16 residues. Looked up from germline, CDR1 is KGHSH and CDR2 is LQKENI.

The rearrangement uses TRBV9 and TRBJ1-3, with a possible D match to TRBD1 (5 bases). CDR3 length: 14 residues. The V gene lost 6 bases and the J gene lost 2 bases, with 12 bases spanning the gap. Germline CDR1 SGDLS, CDR2 YYNGEE. CDR3 sequence reads: CASTEGSPGNTIYF. CDR3 DNA sequence: TGTGCCAGCACGGAGGGGTCCCCTGGAAACACCATATATTTT.

V and J are TRBV5-1 and TRBJ1-1; D remains ambiguous. Trimming removed 0 bases from V and 8 bases from J, with 11 bases in between. Germline lookup yields CDR1 SGHRS and CDR2 YFSETQ. CDR3 length equals 13 residues. This CDR3 is CASSLGSTEEAFF. Written as DNA, the CDR3 is TGCGCCAGCAGCTTGGGTAGCACAGAAGAAGCTTTCTTT.